This T cell receptor beta chain stems from a study of graft-versus-host responses after intestinal transplantation. Study at large: Among the recipients, transplants were multivisceral, liver-intestinal, or isolated intestinal. Anti-thymocyte globulin induction, then tacrolimus and steroids for about 3 years, went to all recipients. Study observations and caveats: Early post-transplant falls in HvG clones accompanied the peak levels of circulating GvH clones.

Measured with immunoSEQ multiplex PCR; TCRdb has only the in-frame clones, and not every one. This table has over 100,000 clones, around 92% appearing once. In regard to this clone: Its antigen is undetermined.

Trimming removed 5 bases from V and 3 bases from J, with 10 bases in between. The CDR3 has 13 amino acids. The germline V gene encodes CDR1 SGHVS and CDR2 FNYEAQ. The chain uses TRBV7-6 and TRBJ2-5; D is ambiguous. The TCR originated in a human donor who was the organ donor for an intestinal transplant. This material consisted of unstimulated CD8+ T cells sorted from spleen or lymph node cells, taken before transplant. CDR3 bases: TGTGCCAGCAGCAACGAAATCAAAGAGACCCAGTACTTC. Amino acid sequence: CASSNEIKETQYF.